The clone carrying this TCR beta chain was detected only a few times. This sample is drawn from a study of blood T cells in healthy people across ages. With a J-beta primer mix and a sample-barcoded 5' primer, a second PCR ran about 6 to 11 cycles. Each CDR3 protein is one row after TCRdb ran MiXCR on the 5' RACE reads. The table includes about 1.4 million distinct CDR3 sequences, approximately 60% detected once. Trimming at V came to 0 bases and at J to 1 base, leaving 2 bases not matched to a gene. The CDR3 loop spans 16 amino acids. The V gene's germline CDR1 is MNHEY and CDR2 SVGAGI. The chain couples TRBV6-5 to TRBJ2-3; TRBD2 matches at 9 bases. The sequence was collected from a man aged 18 to 30 in good health. Material: blood. The CDR3 nucleotides read TGTGCCAGCAGTTACTCGCCTAGCGGGGGCACAGATACGCAGTATTTT. Translation gives CASSYSPSGGTDTQYF.